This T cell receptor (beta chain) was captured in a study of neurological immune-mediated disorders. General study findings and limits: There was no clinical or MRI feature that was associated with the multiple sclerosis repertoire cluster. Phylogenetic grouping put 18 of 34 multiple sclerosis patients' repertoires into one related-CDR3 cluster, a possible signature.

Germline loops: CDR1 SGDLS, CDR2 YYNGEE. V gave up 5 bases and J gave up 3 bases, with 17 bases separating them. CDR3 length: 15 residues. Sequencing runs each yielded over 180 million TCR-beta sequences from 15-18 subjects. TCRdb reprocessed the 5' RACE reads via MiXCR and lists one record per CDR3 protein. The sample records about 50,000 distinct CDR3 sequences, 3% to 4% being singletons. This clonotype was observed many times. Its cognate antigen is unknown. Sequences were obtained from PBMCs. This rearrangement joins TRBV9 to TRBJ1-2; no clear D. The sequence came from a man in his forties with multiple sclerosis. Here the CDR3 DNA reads TGTGCCAGCAGTTCAACTACCCAGGTGGACTATGGCTACACCTTC. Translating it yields CASSSTTQVDYGYTF.